The present T cell receptor (beta chain) was sequenced within a study of blood T cell repertoires in COVID-19. Across the study: There were acute and convalescent COVID-19 samples, and they came from the United States, Italy and Spain. The cDNA or gDNA used as material had been derived from T cells, B-cell-depleted T cells, or PBMCs.

Per germline, CDR1 SGHDT and CDR2 YYEEEE. Trimming took 4 bases from V and 7 from J, leaving 14 bases between them. The CDR3 extends over 13 amino acids. Authors' methods: Using reference gene primer amplification, nucleated cell counts were estimated. Produced via immunoSEQ multiplex PCR; TCRdb's table is partial and in-frame only. V and J calls and clone size are as listed in that table; D and trimming were resolved from the DNA. This table holds some 170,000 clones, roughly 81% found once. The sample was peripheral blood. J is TRBJ2-5 and V is TRBV5-6, with D possibly being TRBD1 (6 bases). The origin of this receptor is a man aged 40-49 years with acute or convalescent COVID-19. CDR3 region: CASSTGQMGTQYF. CDR3 coding DNA: TGTGCCAGCAGCACCGGACAGATGGGGACCCAGTACTTC. Full variable domain (missing parts from reference TRBV5-6 and TRBJ2-5): DAGVTQSPTHLIKTRGQQVTLRCSPKSGHDTVSWYQQALGQGPQFIFQYYEEEERQRGNFPDRFSGHQFPNYSSELNVNALLLGDSALYLCASSTGQMGTQYFGPGTRLLVL.